The 8 T cell receptor beta chains reported below all come from one sample, sequenced in a study of shared clonotypes between healthy human individuals. Method: immunoSEQ multiplex PCR; TCRdb's copy keeps in-frame clones and lacks some. The sample records hundreds of thousands of clones, approximately 97% being singletons. The sequenced sample consisted of naive CD4+ T cells sorted from blood. Subset of the sample: CD45RA+ positively selected. These TCRs come from a woman aged 25-40 years in good health.

A single count supports this clone. V and J are TRBV11-2 and TRBJ2-2; D is possibly TRBD1 (6 bases). The ends were cut back, 2 bases at V and 3 bases at J, with 7 bases in the middle. Germline lookup yields CDR1 SGHAT and CDR2 FQNNGV. The CDR3 extends over 14 amino acids. CDR3 in amino acids: CASSLQGYTGELFF. CDR3 sequence (DNA): TGTGCCAGCAGCTTACAGGGGTACACCGGGGAGCTGTTTTTT. Together with reference TRBV11-2 and TRBJ2-2, the CDR3 gives the full variable domain: EAGVAQSPRYKIIEKRQSVAFWCNPISGHATLYWYQQILGQGPKLLIQFQNNGVVDDSQLPKDRFSAERLKGVDSTLKIQPAKLEDSAVYLCASSLQGYTGELFFGEGSRLTVL.

The chain recombines TRBV5-4 with TRBJ2-1; 8 nucleotides line up with TRBD2. This CDR3 comprises 17 residues. V dropped 0 bases and J dropped 6; count of bases not matched to a gene: 11. Germline CDR1 is SGHNT and CDR2 is YYREEE (reference sequence). Written as DNA, the CDR3 is TGTGCCAGCAGCTTGGTCGGCTGGCTAGCGGGTACCAATGAGCAGTTCTTC. It encodes CASSLVGWLAGTNEQFF. Looking up the rest from reference TRBV5-4 and TRBJ2-1 gives the full variable domain: ETGVTQSPTHLIKTRGQQVTLRCSSQSGHNTVSWYQQALGQGPQFIFQYYREEENGRGNFPPRFSGLQFPNYSSELNVNALELDDSALYLCASSLVGWLAGTNEQFFGPGTRLTVL.

This rearrangement joins TRBV5-1 to TRBJ2-1; 12 bases map to TRBD2. Trimming took 6 bases from V and 3 from J; bases not matched to a gene: 1. The CDR3 consists of 14 residues. The germline gives CDR1 SGHRS, CDR2 YFSETQ. CDR3 DNA sequence: TGCGCCAGCAAACTAGCGGGGGGCTACAATGAGCAGTTCTTC. Protein sequence: CASKLAGGYNEQFF. Complete variable domain (other parts from reference TRBV5-1 and TRBJ2-1): KAGVTQTPRYLIKTRGQQVTLSCSPISGHRSVSWYQQTPGQGLQFLFEYFSETQRNKGNFPGRFSGRQFSNSRSEMNVSTLELGDSALYLCASKLAGGYNEQFFGPGTRLTVL.

The J gene is TRBJ2-6, the V gene TRBV4-2, with 7 bases aligning to TRBD1. Germline V gives CDR1 LGHNA, CDR2 YNFKEQ. The length of the CDR3 is 16 residues. V lost 6 bases and J lost 2; bases outside the gene matches: 7. Here the CDR3 DNA reads TGTGCCAGCAGAATGACAGGGTCAACTGGGGCCAACGTCCTGACTTTC. It translates to CASRMTGSTGANVLTF.

The V call is TRBV20-1, the J call TRBJ1-4; D is undetermined. The CDR3 loop spans 11 amino acids. Germline V gene data show CDR1 as DFQATT and CDR2 as SNEGSKA (reference sequence). Between the trimmed V and J ends, which lost 0 bases and 9 bases, there was a span of 5 bases. The chain's CDR3 is CSARDLKKLFF. The CDR3 DNA is TGCAGTGCTAGAGATTTGAAAAAACTGTTTTTT.

The rearrangement uses TRBV7-9 and TRBJ2-7; D is possibly TRBD2 (5 bases). Germline V gives CDR1 SEHNR, CDR2 FQNEAQ (reference sequence). Trimming pared 1 base from V and 6 bases from J, leaving 16 bases between. CDR3 length equals 15 residues. The CDR3 loop is CASSLELSLRGEQYF. The CDR3 bases are TGTGCCAGCAGCTTAGAACTATCCCTACGGGGCGAGCAGTACTTC.

This clone was found once. V and J are TRBV5-1 and TRBJ1-2, with 7 positions matching TRBD1. The J segment lost 4 bases and the V segment lost 3 bases, leaving 3 bases of the junction unmatched. This CDR3 is 13 amino acids long. Germline CDR1 SGHRS, CDR2 YFSETQ. The CDR3 DNA is TGCGCCAGCAGCTCCGACAGGGTCTATGGCTACACCTTC. Its translation is CASSSDRVYGYTF.

The rearrangement joins TRBV20-1 to TRBJ1-1; no clear D gene. Trimming took off 4 bases at V and 3 bases at J, with 6 bases between the two ends. Germline V gene sequence: CDR1 DFQATT, CDR2 SNEGSKA (reference sequence). This CDR3 region has 11 residues. CDR3 residues: CSANGHTEAFF. CDR3 DNA sequence: TGCAGTGCTAACGGGCACACTGAAGCTTTCTTT.